This is a list of T cell receptor beta chains from one sample in a study of T cell responses to AZD1222 COVID-19 vaccine. Assay: immunoSEQ multiplex PCR; the TCRdb copy retains only in-frame clones and omits some. Here the sample spans some 90,000 clones, approximately 89% being singletons. Sequenced material: peripheral blood, taken on day 0 of AZD1222 vaccination. The source of these receptors is an adult in good health. CDR3s include the opening cysteine and the closing phenylalanine or tryptophan. D genes are given only for firm matches. For some rows the clone size is stated as once, few or many, or as a class when expanded; others skip it.

TRBD1 . TRBJ1-1 TRBV3-1/TRBV3-2 TGTGCCAGCAGCCAAGCCAGGGGGGGAGCTTTCTTT CASSQARGGAFF
TRBD1 once TRBJ1-1 TRBV7-9 TGTGCCAGCAGTCTTACAGGGGCGGCGGGTGAAGCTTTCTTT CASSLTGAAGEAFF
. . TRBJ2-7 TRBV6-5 TGTGCCAGCAGTTACCGAACGACCTCCTACGAGCAGTACTTC CASSYRTTSYEQYF
. . TRBJ2-3 TRBV11-3 TGTGCCAGCAGCTTAGATCGGGCAGGGGGCACAGATACGCAGTATTTT CASSLDRAGGTDTQYF
TRBD1 . TRBJ2-2 TRBV5-1 TGCGCCAGCAGCCTCGGGACAGGGGCCGGGGAGCTGTTTTTT CASSLGTGAGELFF
TRBD1 few TRBJ1-1 TRBV4-2 TGTGCCAGCAGCCAAGACGGACAGGGGGCGCCAGCTTTCTTT CASSQDGQGAPAFF
. once TRBJ1-4 TRBV5-8 TGTGCCAGCAGCCCCGAGAGAGGGAGGATTGAAAAACTGTTTTTT CASSPERGRIEKLFF
TRBD1 . TRBJ1-5 TRBV5-4 TGTGCCAGCAGCCTGACAGGGGTCGGGGACAATAGCAATCAGCCCCAGCATTTT CASSLTGVGDNSNQPQHF
. . TRBJ1-5 TRBV5-4 TGTGCCAGCAGCTTGGGCGGAGGGTCCAATCAGCCCCAGCATTTT CASSLGGGSNQPQHF
. . TRBJ1-5 TRBV27 TGTGCCAGCAGGGTCAGCCATAGCAATCAGCCCCAGCATTTT CASRVSHSNQPQHF
TRBD1 . TRBJ1-1 TRBV11-2 TGTGCCACGGGACAGGGTGGCAGCGACACTGAAGCTTTCTTT CATGQGGSDTEAFF
. few TRBJ2-7 TRBV15 TGTGCCACCAGCAGTTCTGGACAGACCTACGAGCAGTACTTC CATSSSGQTYEQYF
. . TRBJ1-4 TRBV25-1 TGTGCCAGCGCTCCCTTTGAGGGTACTAATGAAAAACTGTTTTTT CASAPFEGTNEKLFF
. . TRBJ2-5 TRBV18 TGTGCCAGCTCTCCCGGGTCACAAGAGACCCAGTACTTC CASSPGSQETQYF
TRBD2 . TRBJ2-7 TRBV3-1/TRBV3-2 TGTGCCAGCACGTCTAGCGGGATCTCCTACGAGCAGTACTTC CASTSSGISYEQYF
. few TRBJ1-1 TRBV18 TGTGCCAGCTCACCCCTGGGAGAAACTGAAGCTTTCTTT CASSPLGETEAFF
TRBD2 . TRBJ2-2 TRBV7-9 TGTGCCAGCGGGGGGGGGACTAGCCTCTCCACCGGGGAGCTGTTTTTT CASGGGTSLSTGELFF
. . TRBJ2-3 TRBV6-2/TRBV6-3 TGTGCCAGCAGTCCGATGAGGATCACAGATACGCAGTATTTT CASSPMRITDTQYF
. . TRBJ2-1 TRBV15 TGTGCCACCAGCAGAAACAATGAGCAGTTCTTC CATSRNNEQFF
TRBD2 . TRBJ2-5 TRBV6-5 TGTGCCAGCAGTCACAGCGGGAGAACACAAGAGACCCAGTACTTC CASSHSGRTQETQYF
. . TRBJ1-1 TRBV19 TGTGCCAGTGCGTCAGGGCTGTTAGCTGAAGCTTTCTTT CASASGLLAEAFF
TRBD1 . TRBJ1-1 TRBV3-1/TRBV3-2 TGTGCCAGCAGCCAACTAGACAGGGGAGGCCCCCAAGCTTTCTTT CASSQLDRGGPQAFF
TRBD2 . TRBJ2-3 TRBV3-1/TRBV3-2 TGTGCCAGCAGCTCACGGACTAGCGGCCCCCGGCCCGATACGCAGTATTTT CASSSRTSGPRPDTQYF
. once TRBJ1-5 TRBV11-2 TGTGCCAGCAGCCTCAAGAGCAATCAGCCCCAGCATTTT CASSLKSNQPQHF
TRBD1 . TRBJ1-2 TRBV6-1 TGTGCCAGCAGTGAGCGGGGAGACAGGGATGGCTACACCTTC CASSERGDRDGYTF
. . TRBJ1-5 TRBV18 TGTGCCAGCTCGCCCCAGTCGTCGCGTAATCAGCCCCAGCATTTT CASSPQSSRNQPQHF
. . TRBJ2-3 TRBV11-3 TGTGCCAGCAGCTTAAGTGGGACCTTCACAGATACGCAGTATTTT CASSLSGTFTDTQYF
TRBD1 . TRBJ2-2 TRBV7-6 TGTGCCAGCAGCTTAGAGGGGACAGGGGCTACCGGGGAGCTGTTTTTT CASSLEGTGATGELFF
TRBD2 . TRBJ2-3 TRBV30 TGTGCCTGGAGTGGTCTAGCGGGAGTTGTGGCCCAGGGAGATACGCAGTATTTT CAWSGLAGVVAQGDTQYF
. . TRBJ2-3 TRBV5-4 TGTGCCAGCAGCTTGGCAGGGCCAGATACGCAGTATTTT CASSLAGPDTQYF
. . TRBJ2-3 TRBV24-1 TGTGCCACCAAGGGGGGGTACTGGTATACGCAGTATTTT CATKGGYWYTQYF
. once TRBJ1-2 TRBV7-2 TGTGCCAGCAGCTTATTCCCCTCCTTC CASSLFPSF
. . TRBJ1-5 TRBV7-9 TGTGCCAGCAGCCCAAACAGGATAGTGCAGCCCCAGCATTTT CASSPNRIVQPQHF
. . TRBJ2-3 TRBV12-3/TRBV12-4 TGTGCCAGCAGTTTAGGAGGGGATACGCAGTATTTT CASSLGGDTQYF
TRBD2 . TRBJ2-7 TRBV10-3 TGTGCCATCAGTGAGCGGCTAGCGGGGACCGGCGGCGAGCAGTACTTC CAISERLAGTGGEQYF
. . TRBJ2-1 TRBV10-2 TGCGCCAGCAGTGAGTTTTTCAACGGTGAGCAGTTCTTC CASSEFFNGEQFF
. . TRBJ1-1 TRBV6-5 TGTGCCAGCAGCAACAGGAGATCTGAAGCTTTCTTT CASSNRRSEAFF
TRBD2 . TRBJ2-7 TRBV7-9 TGTGCCAGCAGCTTAGATCTAGCGGGCCATGAAGAGCAGTACTTC CASSLDLAGHEEQYF
. . TRBJ1-6 TRBV6-1 TGTGCCAGCAGTGAAGGGGTGATGAATTCACCCCTCCACTTT CASSEGVMNSPLHF
TRBD1 . TRBJ2-5 TRBV5-1 TGCGCCAGCAGCCTGGGGACAGGGCTCGCCCAGTACTTC CASSLGTGLAQYF
TRBD1 once TRBJ1-2 TRBV6-7 TGTGCCAGCAGCTTCACCGGGACAGGGGGGATCTTCTTCTATGGCTACACCTTC CASSFTGTGGIFFYGYTF
. . TRBJ1-3 TRBV19 TGTGCCAGTAGTAACCTGCAGGGGAGAGGTGGAAACACCATATATTTT CASSNLQGRGGNTIYF
TRBD1 . TRBJ1-1 TRBV28 TGTGCCAGCAGTTGGGGGGTAGGGGGCGGAAGGGCTGAAGCTTTCTTT CASSWGVGGGRAEAFF
. . TRBJ1-5 TRBV15 TGTGCCACCAGCAGAGTGAATCAGCCCCAGCATTTT CATSRVNQPQHF
. . TRBJ2-2 TRBV6-5 TGTGCCAGCACCCAAGGGGAGGCCGGGGAGCTGTTTTTT CASTQGEAGELFF